This T cell receptor (beta chain) stems from a study of cytomegalovirus exposure and HLA in healthy donors (dated by TCRdb to the late 2010s). In terms of the full investigation: An earlier analysis of some 550 of the donors reported 276 Gb of sequence data and 100 million to 130 million unique TCR beta sequences from 150 million to 200 million T cells. A handful of DR-DQ haplotypes were handled as single units for association and clustering because linkage in the cohort was strong. An earlier analysis of around 580 of the donors used high-throughput TCR beta sequencing to judge whether each TCR beta V gene segment behaved as functional or pseudogenic. To predict cytomegalovirus infection status, the study combined high-throughput TCR immunosequencing, statistical association of individual TCRs with disease status, and machine learning. Using immunosequencing, the study profiled T cell repertoires from 666 subjects and related those repertoires to cytomegalovirus serostatus. A later analysis re-analyzed previously published TCR beta repertoires from 500 to 700 donors and added high-resolution HLA genotyping to study TCR occurrence patterns. The later analysis used no new phenotypic data to find candidate immune exposures, relying instead on TCR beta sequences and their occurrence across donors. A later genetic analysis took genome-wide SNP genotypes for about 55% of the roughly 700 donors and used that subset as a discovery cohort. An early release covering over 500 HLA-typed donors comprised roughly 300 gigabases of sequencing data and tens of millions of unique TCR sequences. The genetic ancestry cluster associated with self-reported Caucasian donors included 65% to 90% of the roughly 400 genotyped donors. The study aimed to test whether cataloging public T cell receptors could reveal signatures of past pathogen exposure. Donor age, sex, ethnicity and CMV serostatus were collected together with the repertoire data. Class I and class II HLA loci were covered by the typing at four-digit resolution. In addition to the first cohort of around 670 subjects, a separate validation cohort of around 110 different subjects was used. Typing coverage differed by locus: A, B, C, DRB1 and DQB1 were typed in roughly 620-630 donors, DQA1 in around 500, DPA1 in roughly 590, and DPB1 in approximately 450. On average, roughly 240,000 unique TCR beta nucleotide sequences were sequenced per donor among roughly 430 genotyped donors of the cohort, with around 19% of those sequences being non-productive. All discovery cohort repertoires had been generated on a single sequencing platform. Points the paper makes about the study in general: In a later analysis, HLA-associated TCR beta chains were found to be more clonally expanded and to have lower generation probabilities than equally common non-associated chains. A further reported finding was that TCR beta sequences accurately predicted the HLA-A and HLA-B alleles for most subjects in the first cohort. In vitro tests confirmed that three of the cytomegalovirus-associated TCR beta chains recognize cytomegalovirus antigens. The study gave a list of about 170 TCR beta chains associated with cytomegalovirus. An association between a missense DCLRE1C variant and V-gene and J-gene trimming of TCR beta chains was found in a later genetic analysis and replicated in an independent cohort. A cluster of highly shared sequence variants was judged likely to represent a technical artifact of the sequencing pipeline. Because HLA typing was unavailable for some donors at each locus, only the typed subset was used in association tests. A later analysis found that most CMV-associated TCR beta chains appeared HLA-restricted, with HLA associations seemingly driven largely by CMV exposure. In a later genetic analysis, fewer N-insertions in productive TCRs were reported among donors in an Asian-associated ancestry cluster than the 666-donor mean. Broadly in line with IMGT annotations, most TCR beta V segments showed up in productive rearrangements about 87% or about 30% of the time in an earlier analysis of 587 of the donors. When HLA alleles, especially DR and DQ, strongly co-occurred, attributing TCR associations to individual alleles was difficult. Linkage disequilibrium might explain the correlated functional status among segregating V segments, but an unknown experimental factor could not be ruled out. In a later analysis, the rate of TCR association differed among HLA loci, with DRB1 alleles having the most associated TCRs and HLA-C alleles having the fewest. Immune exposure information for the cohort was limited to CMV serostatus. Some IMGT-functional V segments, including TRBV6-2 and TRBV6-3, could not be told apart with the 87-base-pair reads, so those segments were excluded. Sequencing depth was assumed to be roughly uniform across donors in the presence/absence analyses, though that assumption may not hold. In this cohort, only TCR beta chains were sequenced, and detectable features were limited by the absence of alpha or paired-chain data. A later analysis reported that several top co-occurrence clusters appeared linked to parvovirus B19, influenza, CMV and Epstein-Barr virus. Because counts were too low, roughly 18 rarely observed V segments, including chromosome 9 orphons, were left out of the earlier analysis of roughly 600 of the donors. The classifier was reported to diagnose cytomegalovirus status with high specificity and sensitivity in both the original and validation cohorts. It was suggested by the authors that the approach could potentially be generalized to other disease states and immunological phenotypes. Across donors, most TCR sequences were observed very rarely, whereas some public TCRs were present in many individuals. Specific HLA alleles were associated with 15,000 to 20,000 TCR beta sequences at a false discovery rate of 0.05 in a later analysis.

Receptor amplification or capture employed the immunoSEQ multiplex PCR assay. For the multiplex PCR, a mixture combining 60 forward primers for TCR Vbeta segments and 13 reverse primers for TCR Jbeta segments was used. The CDR3 region of rearranged TCR beta genes was amplified from genomic DNA with a multiplex PCR assay. Amplified TCR beta libraries were sequenced as 87-base-pair reads on the Illumina HiSeq System. Under the source paper's analysis protocol: A later analysis tallied 80 million to 95 million unique TCR beta chains across the 610 or so repertoires, and around 9.9 million of those chains were shared by two or more donors. A nearest-neighbor algorithm error-corrected the raw reads and collapsed the reads into unique sequences, merging closely related sequences to remove PCR and sequencing errors. Alignment of CDR3 sequences to IMGT reference sequences was used to assign V, D and J gene segments. Each retained sequence needed at least a six-nucleotide match to both a V gene segment and a J gene segment. Rearrangements were called productive when the CDR3 lacked stop codons and stayed in frame with V and J; all others were non-productive. CDR3 was defined according to IMGT convention as the region running from the second conserved V-encoded cysteine to the conserved J-encoded phenylalanine. The earlier analysis of some 580 of the donors excluded any sequence lacking an unambiguous match to a single V gene segment. An earlier analysis of 587 of the donors classified V segments as functional when productive rearrangements were above 56.7% and as segregating when the standard deviation between donors was above 5%. A statistical classification framework was built to diagnose cytomegalovirus status from the catalog of TCR beta chain sequences. In a later analysis, V and J genes were assigned by comparing TCR nucleotide sequences against IMGT/GENE-DB human TR gene sequences. The TCRdist pipeline was used in a later analysis to assign CDR3 sequences and most-parsimonious VDJ recombination scenarios. A later analysis defined each TCR beta chain by its CDR3 amino acid sequence plus V-gene family, and excluded reads lacking a unique V-gene family. In a later analysis, 500 to 700 highly shared, low-generation-probability nucleotide sequences were removed to address suspected cross-contamination and a sequencing artifact. In a later analysis, a clonal expansion index was calculated for each public chain from normalized within-repertoire ranks of inferred template counts. A later analysis computed generation probabilities with a VDJ recombination model fitted to out-of-frame rearrangements, and checked the results against IGoR. In a later analysis, TCR-TCR, TCR-HLA and TCR-CMV co-occurrence was scored with hypergeometric tests, and a repertoire-size bias correction was applied to TCR pairs. A later analysis estimated false discovery rates by permuting HLA or CMV assignments 20 times. A later analysis grouped co-occurring TCRs with DBSCAN, adding TCRdist sequence similarity when clustering within HLA-allele-positive subsets. Repertoires with fewer than 30,000 or more than 120,000 public chains were left out of co-occurrence clustering, as were about five repertoires with anomalous nucleotide sharing. TCRdb's version of the immuneACCESS table is confined to in-frame rearrangements and falls short of the full clone set. An unresolved V gene accounts for under half of the shortfall where checked; the remainder is of unknown origin. V and J calls and clone size are those listed in that table; D and trimming were worked out from the DNA. Counted in this sample were 150,000 to 200,000 clones; around 81% of them appeared once. The ten largest clonotypes hold 2.2% of the sample.

A word on this clone: It lacks a known antigen. Qualities for individual bases were not recorded, and no much larger clone is one base off.

The cohort consisted of some 730 healthy bone marrow donors. At the time of sampling, all cohort members were nominally healthy, though unrecorded immune exposures were likely present. The donor was CMV seronegative and belonged to the group of 352 seronegative cohort members. A peripheral blood sample was collected from each donor, and TCR beta sequencing was performed on peripheral blood mononuclear cells. Genomic DNA extraction from the blood cell samples was performed with the Qiagen DNeasy Blood Extraction Kit. In the germline V gene, CDR1 corresponds to MNHEY and CDR2 to SVGAGI. V trim: 2 bases; J trim: 4 bases; unmatched bases: 7. The CDR3, cysteine through phenylalanine, is 15 amino acids long. Only CDR3 DNA is held: 45 bases, read in frame from base 1.

The sequencing input was PBMCs. The chain links TRBV6-5 with TRBJ1-2, and TRBD1 matches 7 of the central bases. The sequence came from a woman between 25 and 40 years old in good health and CMV-seronegative. The CDR3 protein: CASSYAYQGGYGYTF. The DNA sequence follows: TGTGCCAGCAGTTACGCTTATCAGGGGGGCTATGGCTACACCTTC.